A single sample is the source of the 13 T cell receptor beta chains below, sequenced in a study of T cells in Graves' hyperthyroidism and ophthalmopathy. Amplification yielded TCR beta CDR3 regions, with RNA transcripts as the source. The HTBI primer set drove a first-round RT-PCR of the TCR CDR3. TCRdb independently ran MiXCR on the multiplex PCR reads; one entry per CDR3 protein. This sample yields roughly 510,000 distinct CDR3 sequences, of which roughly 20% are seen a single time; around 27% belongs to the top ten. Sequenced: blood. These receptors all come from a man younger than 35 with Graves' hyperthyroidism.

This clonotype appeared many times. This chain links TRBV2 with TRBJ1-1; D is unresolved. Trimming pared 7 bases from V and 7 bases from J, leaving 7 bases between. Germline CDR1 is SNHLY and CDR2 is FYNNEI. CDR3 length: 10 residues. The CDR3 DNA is TGTGCCAGCAACTTCCTTGAAGCTTTCTTT. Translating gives CASNFLEAFF.

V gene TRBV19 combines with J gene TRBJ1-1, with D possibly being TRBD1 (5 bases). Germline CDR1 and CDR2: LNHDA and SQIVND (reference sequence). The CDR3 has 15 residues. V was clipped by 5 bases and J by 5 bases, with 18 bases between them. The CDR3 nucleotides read TGTGCCAGTAGTGCCCAATCCGGGGGTTGGACTGAAGCTTTCTTT. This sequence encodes CASSAQSGGWTEAFF.

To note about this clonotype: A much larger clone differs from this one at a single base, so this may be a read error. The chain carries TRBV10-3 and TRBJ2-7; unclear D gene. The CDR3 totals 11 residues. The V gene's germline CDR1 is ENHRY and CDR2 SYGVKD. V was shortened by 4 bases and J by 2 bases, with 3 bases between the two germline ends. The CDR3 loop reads CAISGAYEQYF. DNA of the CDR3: TGTGCCATCAGTGGGGCCTACGAGCAGTACTTC.

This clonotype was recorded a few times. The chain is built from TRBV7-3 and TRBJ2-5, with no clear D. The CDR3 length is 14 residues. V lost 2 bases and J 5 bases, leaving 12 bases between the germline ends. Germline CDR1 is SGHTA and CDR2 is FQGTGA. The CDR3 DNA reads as TGTGCCAGCAGCTTACCGGGTCCGGTCGAGACCCAGTACTTC. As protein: CASSLPGPVETQYF.

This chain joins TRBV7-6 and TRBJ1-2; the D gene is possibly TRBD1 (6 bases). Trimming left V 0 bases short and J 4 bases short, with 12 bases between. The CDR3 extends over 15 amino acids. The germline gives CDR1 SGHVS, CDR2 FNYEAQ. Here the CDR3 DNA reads TGTGCCAGCAGCTTAGCTGCAGGAGGGGGCTATGGCTACACCTTC. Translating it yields CASSLAAGGGYGYTF.

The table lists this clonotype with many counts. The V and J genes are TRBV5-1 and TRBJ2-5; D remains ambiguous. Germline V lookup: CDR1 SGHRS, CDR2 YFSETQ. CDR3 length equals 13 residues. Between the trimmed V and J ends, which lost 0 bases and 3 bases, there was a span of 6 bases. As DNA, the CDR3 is TGCGCCAGCAGCTTGGGGATGAAAGAGACCCAGTACTTC. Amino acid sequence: CASSLGMKETQYF.

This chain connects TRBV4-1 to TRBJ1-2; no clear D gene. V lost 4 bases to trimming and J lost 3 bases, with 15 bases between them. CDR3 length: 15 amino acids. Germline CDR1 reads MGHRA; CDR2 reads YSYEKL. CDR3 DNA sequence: TGCGCCAGCAGCCTAGCCGACCGCTCTTACTATGGCTACACCTTC. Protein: CASSLADRSYYGYTF.

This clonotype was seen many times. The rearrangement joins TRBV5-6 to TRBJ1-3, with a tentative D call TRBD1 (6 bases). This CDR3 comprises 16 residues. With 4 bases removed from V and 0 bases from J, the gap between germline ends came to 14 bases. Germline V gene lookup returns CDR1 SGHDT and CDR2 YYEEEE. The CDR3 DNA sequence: TGTGCCAGCAGCCGACGGACAGAATACTCTGGAAACACCATATATTTT. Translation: CASSRRTEYSGNTIYF. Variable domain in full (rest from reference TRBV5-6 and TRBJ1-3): DAGVTQSPTHLIKTRGQQVTLRCSPKSGHDTVSWYQQALGQGPQFIFQYYEEEERQRGNFPDRFSGHQFPNYSSELNVNALLLGDSALYLCASSRRTEYSGNTIYFGEGSWLTVV.

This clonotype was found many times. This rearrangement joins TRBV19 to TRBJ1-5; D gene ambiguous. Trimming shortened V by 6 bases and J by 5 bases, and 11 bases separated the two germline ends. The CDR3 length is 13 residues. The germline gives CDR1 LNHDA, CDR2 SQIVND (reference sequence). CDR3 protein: CASSSRIYQPQHF. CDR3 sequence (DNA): TGTGCCAGTAGCTCCCGTATATATCAGCCCCAGCATTTT.

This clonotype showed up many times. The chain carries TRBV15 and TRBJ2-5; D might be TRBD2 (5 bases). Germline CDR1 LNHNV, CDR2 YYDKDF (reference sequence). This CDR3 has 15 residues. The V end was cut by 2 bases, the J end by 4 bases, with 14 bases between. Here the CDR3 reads CATSRPRGRGETQYF. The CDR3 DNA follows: TGTGCCACCAGCAGACCCCGGGGTCGGGGAGAGACCCAGTACTTC.

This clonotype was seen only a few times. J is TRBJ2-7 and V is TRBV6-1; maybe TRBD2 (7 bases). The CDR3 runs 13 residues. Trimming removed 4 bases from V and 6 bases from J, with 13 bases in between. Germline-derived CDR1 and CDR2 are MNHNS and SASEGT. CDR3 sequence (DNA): TGTGCCAGCAGTGGTCCGGGGGGCCTCGAGCAGTACTTC. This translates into CASSGPGGLEQYF.

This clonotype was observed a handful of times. Written as DNA, the CDR3 is TGTGCCAGCAGTTACCCAGGGGGGAGCAATCAGCCCCAGCATTTT. Translated: CASSYPGGSNQPQHF. The chain has TRBV6-2 or TRBV6-3 and TRBJ1-5; 7 bases map to TRBD1. The junction had 2 bases not matched to a gene; V was cut back by 2 bases and J by 1 base. The CDR3 spans 15 residues. Per germline, CDR1 MNHEY and CDR2 SVGEGT.

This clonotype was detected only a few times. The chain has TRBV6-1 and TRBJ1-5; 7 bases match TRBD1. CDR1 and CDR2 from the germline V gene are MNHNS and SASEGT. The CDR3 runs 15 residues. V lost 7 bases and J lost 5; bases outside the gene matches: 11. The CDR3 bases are TGTGCCAGCACCCGAGAGGGGGCCGGCTATCAGCCCCAGCATTTT. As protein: CASTREGAGYQPQHF.